This TCR beta chain is from a study of blood T cell repertoires in COVID-19. Background on the study: Spain, Italy and the United States supplied samples that represented acute and convalescent COVID-19.

Original processing methods: Amplification with reference gene primers provided the estimates of nucleated cell counts. Sequenced by immunoSEQ multiplex PCR; TCRdb stores in-frame clones only, minus some. V, J and clone size are those of that table, while D and trimming were read from the DNA. The repertoire holds about 93,000 clones, with 89% as singletons. Germline lookup yields CDR1 SGHDT and CDR2 YYEEEE. This CDR3 has 16 amino acids. V lost 1 base, J lost 4 bases, and 18 bases lay in between. The receptor was derived from a man aged 45 to 65 with acute or convalescent COVID-19. This rearrangement joins TRBV5-6 to TRBJ2-7; tentative D call: TRBD1 (6 bases). The specimen sequenced was peripheral blood. DNA of the CDR3: TGTGCCAGCAGCTTGAGTGGACAGAGAGCGTGGTACGAGCAGTACGTC. This translates into CASSLSGQRAWYEQYV.